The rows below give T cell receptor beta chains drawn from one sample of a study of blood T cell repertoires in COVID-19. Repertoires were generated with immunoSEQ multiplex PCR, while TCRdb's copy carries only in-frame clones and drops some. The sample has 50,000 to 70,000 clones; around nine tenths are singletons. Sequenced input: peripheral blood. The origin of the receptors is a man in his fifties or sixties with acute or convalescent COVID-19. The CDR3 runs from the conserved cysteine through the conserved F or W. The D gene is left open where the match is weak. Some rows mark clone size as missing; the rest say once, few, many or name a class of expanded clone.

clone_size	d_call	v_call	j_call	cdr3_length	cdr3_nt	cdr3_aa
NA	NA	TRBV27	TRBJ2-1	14	TGTGCCAGCAGTTCCCGGGACATATACAATGAGCAGTTCTTC	CASSSRDIYNEQFF
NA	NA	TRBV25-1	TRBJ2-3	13	TGTGCCAGCAGTGCCCAGAGCACAGATACGCAGTATTTT	CASSAQSTDTQYF
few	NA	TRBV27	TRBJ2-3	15	TGTGCCAGCGCGGGGTCCCATCCTAGCACAGATACGCAGTATTTT	CASAGSHPSTDTQYF
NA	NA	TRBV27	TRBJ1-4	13	TGTGCCAGGGAGGGGCAGGAACGGGAAAAACTGTTTTTT	CAREGQEREKLFF
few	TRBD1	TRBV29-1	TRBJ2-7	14	TGCAGCGTTGAAGCGGGACAGAGCTCCTACGAGCAGTACTTC	CSVEAGQSSYEQYF
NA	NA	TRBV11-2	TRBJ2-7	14	TGTGCCAGCAGCTTATCCCAGGGCCGGGAGGAGCAGTACTTC	CASSLSQGREEQYF
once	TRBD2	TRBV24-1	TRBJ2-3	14	TGTGCCACCAGTGATTTGTCGGGAGGGGATACGCAGTATTTT	CATSDLSGGDTQYF
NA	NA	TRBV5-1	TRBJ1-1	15	TGCGCCAGCAGCACGAACGGAGGAGGGAACACTGAAGCTTTCTTT	CASSTNGGGNTEAFF
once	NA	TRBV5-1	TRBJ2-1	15	TGCGCCAGCTCTCCGGGGGATAGGAGTTACGATGAGCAGTTCTTC	CASSPGDRSYDEQFF
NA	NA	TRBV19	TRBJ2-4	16	TGTGCCTCACATAGCGGACCCTATTTAGCCAAAAACATTCAGTACTTC	CASHSGPYLAKNIQYF
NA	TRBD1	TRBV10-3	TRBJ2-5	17	TGTGCCATCAGCCCGGGACAGGGGCACGATTTACAAGAGACCCAGTACTTC	CAISPGQGHDLQETQYF
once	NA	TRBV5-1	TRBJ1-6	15	TGCGCCAGCAGCTTGGCGTCAGGGAATAATTCACCCCTCCACTTT	CASSLASGNNSPLHF
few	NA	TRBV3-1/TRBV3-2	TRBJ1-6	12	TGTGCCAGCAGAAACAGGGAAACACCCCTCCACTTT	CASRNRETPLHF
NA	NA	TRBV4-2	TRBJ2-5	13	TGTGCCAGCAGCCAAGGGCCCATGGAGACCCAGTACTTC	CASSQGPMETQYF
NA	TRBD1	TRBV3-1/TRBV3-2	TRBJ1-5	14	TGTGCCAGCAGACAGGGGGGGAGCAATCAGCCCCAGCATTTT	CASRQGGSNQPQHF
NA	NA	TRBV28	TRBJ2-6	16	TGTGCCAGCAGTTTATGGCGGGGGCTTGGGGCCAACGTCCTGACTTTC	CASSLWRGLGANVLTF
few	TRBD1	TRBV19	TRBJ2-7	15	TGTGCCAGTAGCAGACGGGGACAGGTTACCTACGAGCAGTACTTC	CASSRRGQVTYEQYF
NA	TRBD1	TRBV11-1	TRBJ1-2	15	TGTGCCAGCAGCTTCCGGGACAGGGACCCCTATGGCTACACCTTC	CASSFRDRDPYGYTF
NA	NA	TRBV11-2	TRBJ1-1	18	TGTGCCAGCAGCTTATATGTTCGGCCGGCAGGGGCGAGGACTGAAGCTTTCTTT	CASSLYVRPAGARTEAFF
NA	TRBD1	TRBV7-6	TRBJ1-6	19	TGTGCCAGCAGCTTGGGGACAGGAGAAGTAGGCTCCTATAATTCACCCCTCCACTTT	CASSLGTGEVGSYNSPLHF
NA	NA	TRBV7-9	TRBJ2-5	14	TGTGCCAGCAGCCCCCAACTAGCTACCGTGACCCAGTACTTC	CASSPQLATVTQYF
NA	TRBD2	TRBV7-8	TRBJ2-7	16	TGTGCCAGCAGCTTGGCCGGGACTAGCGTAACCTACGAGCAGTACTTC	CASSLAGTSVTYEQYF
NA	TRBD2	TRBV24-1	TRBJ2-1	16	TGTGCCACCAGCAGCGGGAAACGAATCTATGGATTTGGGCAGTTCTTC	CATSSGKRIYGFGQFF
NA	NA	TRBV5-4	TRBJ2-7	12	TGTGCCAGCAGCCTGGATACCTACGAGCAGTACTTC	CASSLDTYEQYF
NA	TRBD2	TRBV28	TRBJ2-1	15	TGTGCCAGCAGTTTAGGCGGGAGGGCGGTCAATGAGCAGTTCTTC	CASSLGGRAVNEQFF
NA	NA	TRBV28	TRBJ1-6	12	TGTGCCAGCAGTTTAACGGATTCACCCCTCCACTTT	CASSLTDSPLHF
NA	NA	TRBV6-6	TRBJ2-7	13	TGTGCCAGCAGTTACCGACTAGTGGGGGAGCAGTACTTC	CASSYRLVGEQYF
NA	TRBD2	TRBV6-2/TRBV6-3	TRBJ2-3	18	TGTGCCAGCAGTTGGACTAGCGGGAGAAAGACTAGCACAGATACGCAGTATTTT	CASSWTSGRKTSTDTQYF
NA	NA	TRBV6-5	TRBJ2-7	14	TGTGCCAGCAGTTATTCGAGAGCGGGCTACGGGCAGTACTTC	CASSYSRAGYGQYF
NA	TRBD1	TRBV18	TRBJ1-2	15	TGTGCCAGCTCACCTGGACAGGGAAGGGCGAGTGGCTACACCTTC	CASSPGQGRASGYTF
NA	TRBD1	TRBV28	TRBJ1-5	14	TGTGCCAGCAAGGGGACAGGGTTTAATCAGCCCCAGCATTTT	CASKGTGFNQPQHF
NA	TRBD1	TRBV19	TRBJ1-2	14	TGTGCCAGTCGTAAAGGGGGCGCGAGCTATGGCTACACCTTC	CASRKGGASYGYTF
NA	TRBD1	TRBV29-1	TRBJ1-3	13	TGCAGCGCATGGACAGGAGACGAAAACACCATATATTTT	CSAWTGDENTIYF
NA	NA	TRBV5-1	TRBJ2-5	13	TGCGCCAGCAGCTTGGACGGGAGTAAGACCCAGTACTTC	CASSLDGSKTQYF
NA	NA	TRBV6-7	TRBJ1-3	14	TGTGCCAGCAGTGAAGTTTGGATCCAGGACACCATATATTTT	CASSEVWIQDTIYF
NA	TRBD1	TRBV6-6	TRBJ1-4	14	TGTGCCAGCAGCGGGACAGGGTGGGATGAAAAACTGTTTTTT	CASSGTGWDEKLFF
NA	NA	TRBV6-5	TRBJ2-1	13	TGTGCCAGCAGTTACTGGGCAAACAATGAGCAGTTCTTC	CASSYWANNEQFF
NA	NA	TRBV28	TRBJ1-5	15	TGTGCCAGCGTTATTGGGGGGACGGGCAATCAGCCCCAGCATTTT	CASVIGGTGNQPQHF
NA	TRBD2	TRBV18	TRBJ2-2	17	TGTGCCAGCTCACCGCCTAGCGGGAGAGGTAACACCGGGGAGCTGTTTTTT	CASSPPSGRGNTGELFF
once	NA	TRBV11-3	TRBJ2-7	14	TGTGCCAGCAGCTTAGGGGGACTGACCTACGAGCAGTACTTC	CASSLGGLTYEQYF
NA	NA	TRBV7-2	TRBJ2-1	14	TGTGCCAGCAGCGCACCCACTAGCCGCAATGAGCAGTTCTTC	CASSAPTSRNEQFF
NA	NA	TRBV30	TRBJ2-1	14	TGTGCCTGGAGTAGAGGGCTAGCTCCCGGTGAGCAGTTCTTC	CAWSRGLAPGEQFF
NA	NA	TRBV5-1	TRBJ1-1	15	TGCGCCAGCAGGGAGAGCGGACAGACGAAAACTGAAGCTTTCTTT	CASRESGQTKTEAFF
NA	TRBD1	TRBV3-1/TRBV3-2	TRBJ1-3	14	TGTGCCAGCAGCCCTAGGGGGCCTGGAAACACCATATATTTT	CASSPRGPGNTIYF
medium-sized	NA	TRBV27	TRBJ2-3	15	TGTGCCAGCAGTCTCCTTGGCGGTTACACAGATACGCAGTATTTT	CASSLLGGYTDTQYF
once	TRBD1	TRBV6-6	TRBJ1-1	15	TGTGCCAGCAGTGGAACCTCCGGGACAGGATCTGAAGCTTTCTTT	CASSGTSGTGSEAFF
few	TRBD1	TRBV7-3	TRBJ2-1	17	TGTGCCAGCAGCTCAGGACAGGGCCCCTTTGGGGACAATGAGCAGTTCTTC	CASSSGQGPFGDNEQFF
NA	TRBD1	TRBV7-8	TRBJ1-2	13	TGTGCCAGCAGGACAGGGGGCGCTGGGGGCTACACCTTC	CASRTGGAGGYTF
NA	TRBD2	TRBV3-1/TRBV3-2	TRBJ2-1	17	TGTGCCAGCAGCCACCCGACTAGCGGCAGATCCTACAATGAGCAGTTCTTC	CASSHPTSGRSYNEQFF
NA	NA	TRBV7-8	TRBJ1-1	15	TGTGCCAGCAGCGTTGATTTAGGGGGTCGGACTGAAGCTTTCTTT	CASSVDLGGRTEAFF
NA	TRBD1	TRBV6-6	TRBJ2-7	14	TGTGCCAGCAGTTGGGGACAGCGCACCTACGAGCAGTACTTC	CASSWGQRTYEQYF
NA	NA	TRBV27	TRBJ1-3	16	TGTGCCAGCAGTTTTGGGCCGCCGAGCTCTGGAAACACCATATATTTT	CASSFGPPSSGNTIYF
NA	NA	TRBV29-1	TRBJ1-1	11	TGCAGCGTTGACGGGGTGCCTGAAGCTTTCTTT	CSVDGVPEAFF
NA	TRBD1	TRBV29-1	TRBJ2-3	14	TGCAGCGTCGAACGGACAGGGCGGACAGATACGCAGTATTTT	CSVERTGRTDTQYF
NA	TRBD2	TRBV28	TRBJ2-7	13	TGTGCCAGCAACTTAGCGGGAGACCACGAGCAGTACTTC	CASNLAGDHEQYF
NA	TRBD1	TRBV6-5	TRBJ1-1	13	TGTGCCAGCATCGCAGGGGGCTCGGATGAAGCTTTCTTT	CASIAGGSDEAFF
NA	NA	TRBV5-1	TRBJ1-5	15	TGCGCCAGCAGCTTCGAACCCGGGACAAATCAGCCCCAGCATTTT	CASSFEPGTNQPQHF
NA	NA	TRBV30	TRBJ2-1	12	TGTGCCTGGAGAGCAGGGAGGAATGAGCAGTTCTTC	CAWRAGRNEQFF
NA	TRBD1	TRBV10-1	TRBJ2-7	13	TGCGCCAGCAGTTCGGGACAGGGCTACGAGCAGTACTTC	CASSSGQGYEQYF